This TCR beta chain stems from a study of monozygotic twins with inflammatory bowel disease (dated by TCRdb to the late 2010s). About the study as a whole: A total of around 30 monozygotic twin pairs were included in the full study, comprising nine German pairs (four IBD-concordant, five IBD-discordant) and 19 IBD-discordant Danish pairs. The search for disease-associated traits relied mainly on comparing, within discordant pairs, IBD patients with their genetically identical healthy co-twins. Each individual had, on average, about 151 000 unique TCRalpha sequences and 181 000 unique TCRbeta sequences available for analysis.

What the work shows at the level of the full study, not this receptor alone: Compared with healthy twins, IBD patients had fewer clonotypes in common with other individuals, a difference most pronounced in patients showing signs of disease activity. The results gave no support for a single strong signal or clonotype linked to IBD. The analysis was unable to tell different T cell subtypes apart. TCRbeta repertoire diversity, by inverse Simpson index, was decreased in IBD patients compared with their healthy co-twins. Because patients were on differing immunosuppressive treatments, the repertoires may have picked up extra background noise and inter-individual variability. Repertoire similarity did not differ between concordant and discordant twins, possibly due to limited statistical power.

Regarding this clonotype: No antigen is known for it.

The method was 5' RACE. For each TCR library, around 4,000 ng of total RNA was used. For each sample, cDNA was synthesized in eight separate reactions using SMARTScribe reverse transcriptase. During cDNA synthesis, template switching introduced unique molecular identifiers that contained a 6-nucleotide sample barcode. TCRalpha and TCRbeta cDNA was amplified in two nested PCRs of approximately 17 and 9 cycles, and bead purification was carried out after each PCR. Before amplification, the cDNA was treated with uracil DNA-glycosylase and purified using the QIAquick PCR purification kit. The second PCR added Illumina TruSeq-compatible adapters along with sample-specific barcodes. Library quality and concentration were checked on TapeStation and Qubit, and libraries were pooled at 5 ng each. Sequencing of the pooled libraries was done on an Illumina HiSeq2500 single-index Rapid Run using custom sequencing primers and 2 x 100 bp reads. Under the source paper's analysis protocol: UMI-based consensus assembly with MiGEC version 1.2.6 was used to correct PCR and sequencing errors. MiXCR version 2.1.1 handled V(D)J alignment, clonotype assembly and CDR3 extraction. Gene usage, clonotype sharing and MAIT/NKT TCR abundance were normalised by analysing the top 1000, 10 000 and 20 000 clonotypes per sample. After downsampling to 27 000 UMIs, diversity was calculated as the inverse Simpson index using the vegan R package. Paired Mann-Whitney U tests were applied to discordant twin pairs, with Benjamini-Hochberg correction for multiple testing. Following reprocessing of the reads by TCRdb, the data hold one row per CDR3 protein sequence and no DNA is available. What appears here as the V and J calls and clone size reflects TCRdb's work, not the paper's. The table held for this sample gives over 350,000 distinct CDR3 sequences. The leading ten clones occupy 2.6% of the sample.

From each donor, an approximately 2.5 ml peripheral blood sample was collected into PAXgene tubes and stored at -80 degrees C. Without any T cell sorting, total RNA was extracted from whole blood using the PAXgene blood miRNA kit on an automated QIAcube. Peripheral blood from monozygotic twin pairs concordant or discordant for inflammatory bowel disease was subjected to deep TCRalpha and TCRbeta repertoire profiling with unique molecular barcoding. For every twin pair, smoking habits were documented, and each individual was categorised as a current, former or never smoker. Source material: blood. The source is a human donor with ulcerative colitis or Crohn's disease, or a healthy co-twin of an affected twin (not recorded which).

CDR3 region: CASSNLAGSYEQYF. This chain is built from TRBV7-6 and TRBJ2-7; TCRdb names TRBD2, which stays unverified in the absence of DNA. The germline V gene provides CDR1 SGHVS and CDR2 FNYEAQ. The CDR3, from cysteine to phenylalanine, totals 14 residues. This entry has no DNA.